Included here is one T cell receptor (beta chain) sequence, with context. Its antigen remains unidentified. This specimen comes from a study of cytomegalovirus exposure and HLA in healthy donors. Study in general: Among several hundred genotyped donors, roughly 80% fell in the Caucasian-associated ancestry cluster.

The CDR3 contains 17 residues. With 0 bases removed from V and 2 bases from J, the gap between germline ends came to 11 bases. Germline assignment: CDR1 LGHNA and CDR2 YSLEER. Study conclusions and caveats: Immune exposure data for these donors was limited to CMV serostatus.

Healthy bone marrow donors made up the donors. While unrecorded immune exposures were likely, the donors were nominally healthy when sampled. Primers: 60 Vbeta forward and 13 Jbeta reverse. Profiling relied on immunoSEQ multiplex PCR, and the TCRdb table lists in-frame clones only, not all of them. The data contain approximately 130,000 clones, about 81% of them singletons. Sequenced input: PBMCs. The TCR originated in a man between 40 and 49 years old in good health and CMV-seronegative. The V call is TRBV4-3, the J call TRBJ2-6, with D perhaps TRBD1 (5 bases). The CDR3 DNA sequence: TGCGCCAGCAGCCAAGATCCCGCAGGGACTGGGGCCAACGTCCTGACTTTC. The encoded protein is CASSQDPAGTGANVLTF.